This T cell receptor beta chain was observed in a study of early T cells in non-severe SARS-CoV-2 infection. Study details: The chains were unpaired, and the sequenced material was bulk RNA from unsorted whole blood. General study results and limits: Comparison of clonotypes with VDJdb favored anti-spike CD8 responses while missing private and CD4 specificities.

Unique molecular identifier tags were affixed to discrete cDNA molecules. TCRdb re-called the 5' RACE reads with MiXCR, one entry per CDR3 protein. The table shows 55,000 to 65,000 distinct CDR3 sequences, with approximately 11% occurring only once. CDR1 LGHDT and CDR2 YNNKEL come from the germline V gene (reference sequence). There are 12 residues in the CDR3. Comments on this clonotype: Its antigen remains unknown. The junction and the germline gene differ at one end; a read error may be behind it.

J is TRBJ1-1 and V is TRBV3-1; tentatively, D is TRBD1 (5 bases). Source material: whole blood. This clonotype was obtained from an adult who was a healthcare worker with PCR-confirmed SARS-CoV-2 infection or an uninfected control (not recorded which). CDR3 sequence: CASSQAPRQQLF. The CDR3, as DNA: TGTGCCAGCAGCCAAGCCCCACGACAGCAACTCTTT. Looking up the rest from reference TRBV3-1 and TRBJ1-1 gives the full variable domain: DTAVSQTPKYLVTQMGNDKSIKCEQNLGHDTMYWYKQDSKKFLKIMFSYNNKELIINETVPNRFSPKSPDKAHLNLHINSLELGDSAVYFCASSQAPRQQLFGQGTRLTVV.